Sequencing of this T cell receptor beta chain was carried out in a study of STAT5B mutations in CD4+ large granular lymphocyte leukemia. This CDR3 has 15 residues. Germline CDR1 is SGHKS and CDR2 is YYEKEE (reference sequence). V was pared by 2 bases and J by 8 bases, with 19 bases between. This clone was observed once. The method was immunoSEQ multiplex PCR; TCRdb's version includes in-frame clones alone and lacks a portion of them. The data show some 29,000 clones, 65% to 85% seen once. Sequencing was carried out using CD4+ T cells from blood buffy coats. The clonotype was recovered from a human donor in good health. This chain uses TRBV5-5 with TRBJ1-2; D not resolved. The CDR3 region has the DNA TGTGCCAGCAGCTTTTCGGATGGCGGTTTGACGGGCTACACCTTC. Its translation is CASSFSDGGLTGYTF.